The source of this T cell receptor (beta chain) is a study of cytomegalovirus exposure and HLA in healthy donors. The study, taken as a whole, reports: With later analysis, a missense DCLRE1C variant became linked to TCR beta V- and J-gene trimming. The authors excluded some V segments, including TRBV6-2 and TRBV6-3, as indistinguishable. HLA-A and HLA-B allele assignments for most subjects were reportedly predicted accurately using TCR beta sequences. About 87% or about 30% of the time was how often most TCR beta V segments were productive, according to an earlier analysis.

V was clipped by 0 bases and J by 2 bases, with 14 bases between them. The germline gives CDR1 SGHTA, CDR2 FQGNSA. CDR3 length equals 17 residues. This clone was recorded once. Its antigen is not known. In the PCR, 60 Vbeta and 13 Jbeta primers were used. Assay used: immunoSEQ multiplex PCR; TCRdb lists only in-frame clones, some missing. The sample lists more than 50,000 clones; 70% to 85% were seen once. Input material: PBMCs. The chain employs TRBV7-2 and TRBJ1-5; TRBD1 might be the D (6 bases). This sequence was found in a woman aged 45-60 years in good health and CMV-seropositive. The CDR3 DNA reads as TGTGCCAGCAGCTTAGCAGCGGGGGCAGGCGGCAATCAGCCCCAGCATTTT. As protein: CASSLAAGAGGNQPQHF.